This T cell receptor (beta chain) was documented in a study of blood T cell repertoires in COVID-19. Study information: T cells, B-cell-depleted T cells, or PBMCs provided the cDNA or gDNA that served as material.

Germline V gives CDR1 WNHNN, CDR2 SYGVQD (reference sequence). This CDR3 is built from 14 residues. V was pared by 5 bases and J by 8 bases, with 16 bases between. Only in-frame clones appear in the TCRdb table, and some are missing; sequencing was by immunoSEQ multiplex PCR. The sample comprises fewer than 300,000 clones, over 75% of which are singletons, and less than 10% rests with the top ten. This clonotype was obtained from a human donor in a cohort sampled during active COVID-19. The sequenced sample was peripheral blood. The chain recombines TRBV10-1 with TRBJ2-1; D may be TRBD2 (5 bases). As DNA, the CDR3 is TGCGCCAGCAGTAAGGACGGGGTTAGGGATGAGCAGTTCTTC. It yields the protein CASSKDGVRDEQFF.